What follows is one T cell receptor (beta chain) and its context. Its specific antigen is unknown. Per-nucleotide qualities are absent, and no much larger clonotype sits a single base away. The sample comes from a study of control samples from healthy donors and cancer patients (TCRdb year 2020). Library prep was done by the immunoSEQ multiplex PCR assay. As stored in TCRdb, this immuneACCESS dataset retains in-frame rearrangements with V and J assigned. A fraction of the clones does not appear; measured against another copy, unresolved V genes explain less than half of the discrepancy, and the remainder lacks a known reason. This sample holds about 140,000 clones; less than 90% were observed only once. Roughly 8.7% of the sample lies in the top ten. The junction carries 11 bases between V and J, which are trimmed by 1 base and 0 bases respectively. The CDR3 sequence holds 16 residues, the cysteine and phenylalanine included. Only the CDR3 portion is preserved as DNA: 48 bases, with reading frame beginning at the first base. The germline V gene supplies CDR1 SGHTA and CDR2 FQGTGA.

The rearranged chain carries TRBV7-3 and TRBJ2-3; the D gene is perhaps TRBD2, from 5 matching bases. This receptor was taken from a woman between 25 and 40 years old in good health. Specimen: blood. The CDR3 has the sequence CASSLIRGSSTDTQYF. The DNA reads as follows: TGTGCCAGCAGCTTAATCCGGGGTTCAAGCACAGATACGCAGTATTTT. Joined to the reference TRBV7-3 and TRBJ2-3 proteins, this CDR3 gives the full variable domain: GAGVSQTPSNKVTEKGKYVELRCDPISGHTALYWYRQSLGQGPEFLIYFQGTGAADDSGLPNDRFFAVRPEGSVSTLKIQRTERGDSAVYLCASSLIRGSSTDTQYFGPGTRLTVL.